This T cell receptor beta chain derives from a study of blood T cell repertoires in COVID-19. This CDR3 region has 13 residues. Germline CDR1 is MNHEY and CDR2 is SVGAGI. V dropped 0 bases and J dropped 5 bases, with 5 bases sitting between them. Assay used: immunoSEQ multiplex PCR; TCRdb lists only in-frame clones, some missing. Of about 400,000 clones listed, 70% to 90% are singletons. The chain is built from TRBV6-5 and TRBJ1-5; D not certain. The specimen sequenced was PBMCs or T cells enriched from blood (not recorded which). This receptor was obtained from a woman aged 18-29 years with acute COVID-19. CDR3 sequence reads: CASSYSEYQPQHF. The CDR3 bases are TGTGCCAGCAGTTACTCAGAGTATCAGCCCCAGCATTTT.